The clone carrying this T cell receptor (beta chain) was counted ten times or more. The antigen is unknown. The iRepertoire nested amplicon-rescue multiplex PCR amplified TCR alpha and beta CDR3s from RNA. One-step reverse transcription and amplification started from around 100-400 ng of tissue mRNA or PBMC total RNA. From the multiplex PCR reads, TCRdb called clonotypes with MiXCR, one entry per CDR3 protein. Of more than 95,000 distinct CDR3 sequences listed, around 30% are singletons. The entry originates in a study of glioma-infiltrating T cells. Findings of the study overall: Above-expected tissue-blood divergence occurred in all gliomas, most in low-grade ones. CDR3 overlap between tissue and blood was very small.

The source is a human donor with low-grade glioma or glioblastoma, undergoing nonglioma brain surgery, or in good health (not recorded which). Sequencing was carried out using glioma tissue, nonneoplastic brain tissue, or PBMCs (not recorded which).

In DNA form, the CDR3 reads TGTGCCAGCACCACCGACGGCAGCGGGGGGCACAATGAGCAGTTCTTC. Protein sequence: CASTTDGSGGHNEQFF. This chain connects TRBV6-2 or TRBV6-3 to TRBJ2-1, with 9 bases matching TRBD2. Germline assignment: CDR1 MNHEY and CDR2 SVGEGT. This CDR3 has 16 amino acids. J gave up 5 bases and V 7 bases, and 12 bases lay outside the gene matches.